The 17 T cell receptor beta chains below come from one sample, sequenced in a study of T cell changes during pregnancy in multiple sclerosis. Assay: immunoSEQ multiplex PCR; the TCRdb copy retains only in-frame clones and omits some. The sample shows 50,000 to 60,000 clones, around nine tenths of them seen only once. Source: CD4+ T cells from peripheral blood mononuclear cells, taken in the second trimester of pregnancy. These receptors were taken from a female donor with multiple sclerosis, enrolled in a pregnancy study.

The chain uses TRBV21-1 and TRBJ1-4. TRBV21-1 is a pseudogene. The CDR3 extends over 16 amino acids. CDR3 amino acids: CASSKWLNAGEEKLFF. The CDR3 DNA follows: TGTGCCAGCAGCAAATGGTTAAATGCCGGAGAAGAAAAACTGTTTTTT.

The chain has TRBV11-3 and TRBJ1-1, with D tentatively TRBD1 (5 bases). Looked up from germline, CDR1 is SGHNT and CDR2 is YENEEA. V was pared by 3 bases and J by 7 bases, with 9 bases between. CDR3 length equals 12 residues. This CDR3 reads CASSFQGGEAFF. The CDR3 bases are TGTGCCAGCAGCTTTCAGGGTGGTGAAGCTTTCTTT. Drawing the rest from reference TRBV11-3 and TRBJ1-1, the complete variable domain is EAGVVQSPRYKIIEKKQPVAFWCNPISGHNTLYWYLQNLGQGPELLIRYENEEAVDDSQLPKDRFSAERLKGVDSTLKIQPAELGDSAVYLCASSFQGGEAFFGQGTRLTVV.

V and J are TRBV6-5 and TRBJ1-1; D not resolved. Germline CDR1 reads MNHEY; CDR2 reads SVGAGI. Between the trimmed V and J ends, which lost 6 bases and 0 bases, there was a span of 8 bases. The CDR3 sequence is 13 residues long. CDR3 nucleotide sequence: TGTGCCAGCAGGGAGACGGTGAACACTGAAGCTTTCTTT. This translates into CASRETVNTEAFF.

This chain joins TRBV10-1 and TRBJ2-5; perhaps TRBD2 as D (6 bases). This CDR3 is 15 amino acids long. The germline V gene has CDR1 WNHNN and CDR2 SYGVQD (reference sequence). Deletions cut 3 bases from V and 2 bases from J, with 13 bases between. CDR3 sequence: CASSDGGAIQETQYF. The CDR3 nucleotides read TGCGCCAGCAGTGACGGCGGGGCGATACAAGAGACCCAGTACTTC.

The CDR3 nucleotides are TGCGCCAGCAGCTCCACGGACTTGTTCTACGAGCAGTACTTC. It translates to CASSSTDLFYEQYF. This chain links TRBV5-1 with TRBJ2-7, with D perhaps TRBD2 (5 bases). Germline CDR1 and CDR2: SGHRS and YFSETQ. This CDR3 has 14 amino acids. Deletions cut 3 bases from V and 3 bases from J, with 13 bases between.

The chain couples TRBV4-2 to TRBJ1-2, with D unresolved. The CDR3 is made up of 15 amino acids. CDR1 LGHNA and CDR2 YNFKEQ come from the germline V gene. Trimming shortened V by 0 bases and J by 6 bases, and 14 bases separated the two germline ends. CDR3 nucleotides: TGTGCCAGCAGCCAAGATACGGGGATGGGAAATGGCTACACCTTC. This sequence encodes CASSQDTGMGNGYTF.

This clone was seen just once. The rearrangement uses TRBV30 and TRBJ2-7, with a weak D call TRBD2 (6 bases). CDR1 and CDR2 from the germline V gene are GTSNPN and SVGIG (reference sequence). CDR3 length: 13 residues. Between the trimmed V and J ends, which lost 1 base and 3 bases, there was a span of 10 bases. The CDR3 spells CAWSGGDNYEQYF. The CDR3 DNA sequence: TGTGCCTGGAGTGGGGGGGATAACTACGAGCAGTACTTC. The full variable domain, rest sourced from reference TRBV30 and TRBJ2-7, is SQTIHQWPATLVQPVGSPLSLECTVEGTSNPNLYWYRQAAGRGLQLLFYSVGIGQISSEVPQNLSASRPQDRQFILSSKKLLLSDSGFYLCAWSGGDNYEQYFGPGTRLTVT.

The V gene is TRBV7-8, the J gene TRBJ1-2, with 7 bases fitting TRBD1. This CDR3 is 14 amino acids long. The V segment lost 5 bases and the J segment 2 bases; nucleotides outside the gene matches: 5. Germline CDR1 reads SGHVS; CDR2 reads FQNEAQ. The CDR3 DNA reads as TGTGCCAGCAGCCTCGGGACAGTGAACTATGGCTACACCTTC. Residues: CASSLGTVNYGYTF.

The chain joins TRBV9 to TRBJ2-5; 13 nucleotides match TRBD2. Per germline, CDR1 SGDLS and CDR2 YYNGEE. CDR3 size: 16 residues. V lost 3 bases, J lost 5 bases, and 7 bases stayed unmatched. The CDR3 sequence is CASSARLAGGIETQYF. The CDR3 coding sequence is TGTGCCAGCAGCGCGCGACTAGCGGGGGGAATTGAGACCCAGTACTTC.

Here the CDR3 DNA reads TGCGCCAGCAGCTTGACAGGGACCCCTAGTCAGCCCCAGCATTTT. It translates to CASSLTGTPSQPQHF. The chain employs TRBV5-1 and TRBJ1-5; D may be TRBD1 (6 bases). The germline CDR1 and CDR2 sequences are SGHRS and YFSETQ. Trimming pared 1 base from V and 6 bases from J, leaving 14 bases between. The CDR3 contains 15 residues.

The rearrangement links TRBV6-6 to TRBJ1-1, with D hard to call. V lost 5 bases, J lost 9 bases, and 13 bases lay in between. Germline V gene sequence: CDR1 MNHNY, CDR2 SVGAGI (reference sequence). The CDR3 runs 12 residues. CDR3 sequence (DNA): TGTGCCAGCAGTATATACGCGCCGCAAGCTTTCTTT. This translates into CASSIYAPQAFF.

The V and J genes are TRBV11-2 and TRBJ2-7, with 7 bases identical to TRBD2. The CDR3 is 13 amino acids. Germline CDR1 and CDR2: SGHAT and FQNNGV. V shed 7 bases and J 3 bases; nucleotides not matched to a gene: 6. DNA of the CDR3: TGTGCCAGCACCCAGTGGGGGGGCTACGAGCAGTACTTC. Translated: CASTQWGGYEQYF. The variable domain in full, with the rest retrieved from reference TRBV11-2 and TRBJ2-7, is EAGVAQSPRYKIIEKRQSVAFWCNPISGHATLYWYQQILGQGPKLLIQFQNNGVVDDSQLPKDRFSAERLKGVDSTLKIQPAKLEDSAVYLCASTQWGGYEQYFGPGTRLTVT.

This clone was detected a few times. The V gene is TRBV10-3, the J gene TRBJ2-1, with D perhaps TRBD2 (6 bases). This CDR3 comprises 15 residues. CDR1 is ENHRY and CDR2 is SYGVKD in the germline V gene. The V and J ends lost 2 bases and 4 bases respectively, with 12 bases between them. The CDR3 sequence: CAISEAGLQYNEQFF. CDR3 DNA: TGTGCCATCAGTGAGGCGGGGTTACAATACAATGAGCAGTTCTTC.

In this sample, this clone turned up a few times. This sequence joins TRBV19 and TRBJ1-5, with D maybe TRBD1 (6 bases). This CDR3 spans 15 amino acids. Trimming pared 6 bases from V and 4 bases from J, leaving 16 bases between. Per germline, CDR1 LNHDA and CDR2 SQIVND (reference sequence). The CDR3 coding sequence is TGTGCCAGTAGCCCCCCGGGGGGCCCAAATCAGCCCCAGCATTTT. This sequence encodes CASSPPGGPNQPQHF.

The genes are TRBV5-4 and TRBJ2-5, with 10 bases aligning to TRBD2. Looked up from germline, CDR1 is SGHNT and CDR2 is YYREEE (reference sequence). The V segment lost 4 bases and the J segment 7 bases; nucleotides outside the gene matches: 7. The CDR3 has 14 amino acids. The CDR3 spells CASSLAGVGGTQYF. The CDR3 bases are TGTGCCAGCAGCCTAGCGGGGGTAGGCGGGACCCAGTACTTC.

This sequence joins TRBV2 and TRBJ1-3, with D tentatively TRBD1 (5 bases). Trimming cost V 5 bases and J 0 bases, with 14 bases left between them. The germline V gene has CDR1 SNHLY and CDR2 FYNNEI. The length of the CDR3 is 16 residues. Written as DNA, the CDR3 is TGTGCCAGCAGTCGGGACGGAGGGATCTCTGGAAACACCATATATTTT. Its protein product is CASSRDGGISGNTIYF.

This clone turned up a few times. The rearrangement links TRBV14 to TRBJ1-1, with no clear D. Deletions cut 7 bases from V and 2 bases from J, with 14 bases between. CDR3 length equals 14 residues. Germline CDR1 and CDR2: SGHDN and FVKESK. CDR3 sequence reads: CASTNVRGNTEAFF. Written as DNA, the CDR3 is TGTGCCAGCACCAACGTTCGGGGTAACACTGAAGCTTTCTTT.